These 30 T cell receptor beta chains originate from one sample sequenced in a study of shared clonotypes between healthy human individuals. CD45RO negativity and positive selection for CCR7 defined naive CD8 cells, a population that excluded terminally differentiated effector memory CD45RA+ cells. Here immunoSEQ multiplex PCR was the method, and the copy in TCRdb shows in-frame clones only, minus some. The table has roughly 2.1 million clones, about 93% seen once. Sequencing was done on a sample of naive CD8+ T cells from PBMCs. The receptors stem from a man younger than 30 in good health. Some clones in this sample may be carry-over from other donors' samples.

The chain carries TRBV30 and TRBJ2-1; TRBD2 is a possible D gene (5 bases). The CDR3 is 11 residues long. Germline values: CDR1 GTSNPN, CDR2 SVGIG (reference sequence). V lost 2 bases and J lost 9, with 8 bases in between. The CDR3 DNA is TGTGCCTGGAGTTGGCGGGTTGAGCAGTTCTTC. It codes for CAWSWRVEQFF. The full variable domain, its missing parts supplied by reference TRBV30 and TRBJ2-1, is SQTIHQWPATLVQPVGSPLSLECTVEGTSNPNLYWYRQAAGRGLQLLFYSVGIGQISSEVPQNLSASRPQDRQFILSSKKLLLSDSGFYLCAWSWRVEQFFGPGTRLTVL.

This chain links TRBV11-2 with TRBJ1-1, with D tentatively TRBD1 (5 bases). Germline V gene lookup returns CDR1 SGHAT and CDR2 FQNNGV. The V end lost 1 base, the J end lost 4 bases, and 16 bases lay between the germline ends. The CDR3 is made up of 16 amino acids. The CDR3 is CASSLGGPGTATEAFF. CDR3 nucleotide sequence: TGTGCCAGCAGCTTAGGTGGGCCGGGGACTGCCACTGAAGCTTTCTTT. Supplemented by reference TRBV11-2 and TRBJ1-1, the full variable domain reads EAGVAQSPRYKIIEKRQSVAFWCNPISGHATLYWYQQILGQGPKLLIQFQNNGVVDDSQLPKDRFSAERLKGVDSTLKIQPAKLEDSAVYLCASSLGGPGTATEAFFGQGTRLTVV.

The chain links TRBV27 to TRBJ1-3; D unresolved. This CDR3 has 15 amino acids. From germline, CDR1 is MNHEY and CDR2 SMNVEV (reference sequence). Trimming removed 8 bases from V and 0 bases from J, with 14 bases in between. The CDR3 protein is CASRRGWNSGNTIYF. DNA of the CDR3: TGTGCCAGCCGCCGGGGTTGGAACTCTGGAAACACCATATATTTT.

The gene calls are TRBV29-1 and TRBJ1-1, with D perhaps TRBD1 (5 bases). The CDR3 contains 11 residues. The V end was cut by 4 bases, the J end by 6 bases, with 9 bases between. Germline assignment: CDR1 SQVTM and CDR2 ANQGSEA. The CDR3 nucleotides are TGCAGCGTTGTTGCAGGGCCTGAAGCTTTCTTT. Translating it yields CSVVAGPEAFF.

The chain has TRBV2 and TRBJ2-7; 7 bases match TRBD2. From germline, CDR1 is SNHLY and CDR2 FYNNEI. The CDR3 spans 15 residues. The V segment lost 0 bases and the J segment 3 bases; nucleotides outside the gene matches: 5. The CDR3 nucleotides are TGTGCCAGCAGTGAAGCGGGAGCGGGGAGCTACGAGCAGTACTTC. Translation gives CASSEAGAGSYEQYF.

The chain has TRBV9 and TRBJ2-2; D is ambiguous. V was cut by 3 bases and J by 3 bases, with 6 bases left in between. The CDR3 sequence is 13 residues long. Germline CDR1 SGDLS, CDR2 YYNGEE. This CDR3 is CASSGYDTGELFF. As DNA, the CDR3 is TGTGCCAGCAGCGGTTACGACACCGGGGAGCTGTTTTTT.

CDR3 protein: CASTPPQGGDLYEQYF. CDR3 DNA sequence: TGTGCCAGCACCCCCCCCCAGGGCGGAGACCTTTACGAGCAGTACTTC. The genes are TRBV7-9 and TRBJ2-7; D is possibly TRBD1 (5 bases). The CDR3 runs 16 residues. The germline gives CDR1 SEHNR, CDR2 FQNEAQ (reference sequence). V dropped 7 bases and J dropped 4 bases, with 23 bases sitting between them. The full variable domain, with the rest looked up from reference TRBV7-9 and TRBJ2-7, is DTGVSQNPRHKITKRGQNVTFRCDPISEHNRLYWYRQTLGQGPEFLTYFQNEAQLEKSRLLSDRFSAERPKGSFSTLEIQRTEQGDSAMYLCASTPPQGGDLYEQYFGPGTRLTVT.

The genes are TRBV5-4 and TRBJ2-7, with D unclear. V dropped 0 bases and J dropped 2 bases, with 12 bases sitting between them. The CDR3 spans 15 residues. The germline CDR1 and CDR2 sequences are SGHNT and YYREEE (reference sequence). The CDR3 coding sequence is TGTGCCAGCAGCTTGGACTCCGGGCGACCCTACGAGCAGTACTTC. This codes for CASSLDSGRPYEQYF.

In its sample, this clone was seen a few times. V is TRBV27 and J is TRBJ1-3; D is uncertain. Germline loops: CDR1 MNHEY, CDR2 SMNVEV (reference sequence). The CDR3 extends over 15 amino acids. Between the trimmed V and J ends, which lost 5 bases and 7 bases, there was a span of 18 bases. In DNA, the CDR3 is TGTGCCAGCAGTCTCGGCCCGAGAGGCGGGAACACCATATATTTT. It is translated as CASSLGPRGGNTIYF.

This rearrangement joins TRBV7-9 to TRBJ2-3; 8 bases are a match to TRBD1. Germline trimming cut 4 bases from V and 3 bases from J; bases unmatched to any gene: 6. CDR1 is SEHNR and CDR2 is FQNEAQ in the germline V gene (reference sequence). The length of the CDR3 is 15 residues. DNA of the CDR3: TGTGCCAGCAGCTCCGGACAGGGTACGACAGATACGCAGTATTTT. Its translation is CASSSGQGTTDTQYF.

CDR3 residues: CASSYLLTYNEQFF. In DNA, the CDR3 is TGTGCCAGCAGTTACTTACTCACTTACAATGAGCAGTTCTTC. The rearrangement joins TRBV6-6 to TRBJ2-1; D is unclear. Germline lookup yields CDR1 MNHNY and CDR2 SVGAGI (reference sequence). V was clipped by 1 base and J by 4 bases, with 8 bases between them. The CDR3 is made up of 14 amino acids.

This clone was counted a single time. This chain uses TRBV7-9 with TRBJ2-7; 7 bases are shared with TRBD2. Germline CDR1 is SEHNR and CDR2 is FQNEAQ (reference sequence). Trimming removed 2 bases from V and 0 bases from J; junction bases left unmatched: 10. The CDR3 runs to 17 residues. This CDR3 is CASSLMRGMGASYEQYF. Written as DNA, the CDR3 is TGTGCCAGCAGCTTAATGCGGGGGATGGGAGCCTCCTACGAGCAGTACTTC.

The DNA for the CDR3 is TGTGCCAGCAGCCCGGCCGGGGGTGTCCCTGGGACTAGCGGACTAAGCTCCTACGAGCAGTACTTC. This gives the protein CASSPAGGVPGTSGLSSYEQYF. The genes are TRBV9 and TRBJ2-7; 11 bases are shared with TRBD2. Germline CDR1 reads SGDLS; CDR2 reads YYNGEE. The CDR3 consists of 22 residues. Trimming took 4 bases from V and 0 from J; bases not matched to a gene: 24. The full variable domain, with the rest looked up from reference TRBV9 and TRBJ2-7, is DSGVTQTPKHLITATGQRVTLRCSPRSGDLSVYWYQQSLDQGLQFLIQYYNGEERAKGNILERFSAQQFPDLHSELNLSSLELGDSALYFCASSPAGGVPGTSGLSSYEQYFGPGTRLTVT.

The table lists this clone with a count of one. This chain joins TRBV5-8 and TRBJ2-7; perhaps D is TRBD1 or TRBD2 (5 bases each). The V gene lost 5 bases and the J gene lost 3 bases, with 9 bases spanning the gap. Germline loops: CDR1 SGHTS, CDR2 YDEGEE. CDR3 length: 12 amino acids. The CDR3 region has the DNA TGTGCCAGCAGGACGGGGCTCTACGAGCAGTACTTC. Amino acids: CASRTGLYEQYF.

Regarding this clone: An end of the junction does not agree with germline; a read error may underlie this. The V gene is TRBV4-1, the J gene TRBJ1-1; maybe TRBD1 (6 bases). CDR3 length: 14 residues. Germline V CDR1 and CDR2: MGHRA, YSYEKL. In DNA form, the CDR3 reads TGCGCCAGCGGCCAACAGGGTTTGTTCACTGAAGCTTTCTTT. Protein product: CASGQQGLFTEAFF.

This chain connects TRBV19 to TRBJ1-5; D possibly corresponds to TRBD1 (6 bases). Looked up from germline, CDR1 is LNHDA and CDR2 is SQIVND (reference sequence). Trimming cost V 6 bases and J 0 bases, with 12 bases left between them. There are 15 residues in the CDR3. In DNA, the CDR3 is TGTGCCAGTAGCTCCAGGGGTTATAGCAATCAGCCCCAGCATTTT. This sequence encodes CASSSRGYSNQPQHF.

Comment on this clone: At the DNA level, this CDR3 is encoded by other sequences in the same sample as well. The chain carries TRBV9 and TRBJ1-2; 10 bases match TRBD1. The CDR3 totals 14 residues. Germline V gene data show CDR1 as SGDLS and CDR2 as YYNGEE. V shed 2 bases, J shed 2 bases, and the junction held 0 bases outside the gene matches. As DNA, the CDR3 is TGTGCCAGCAGCGTGGACAGGGGGAACTATGGCTACACCTTC. Translating it yields CASSVDRGNYGYTF.

In regard to this clone: This likely came from a read error, as a far larger clone is one base away. This chain's CDR3 is CASSQDSGGAGNEQFF. DNA for the CDR3: TGCGCCAGCAGCCAAGATAGCGGGGGCGCCGGAAATGAGCAGTTCTTC. The chain combines TRBV4-3 with TRBJ2-1; TRBD2 matches at 9 bases. This CDR3 is built from 16 residues. CDR1 is LGHNA and CDR2 is YSLEER in the germline V gene. Losses at the gene ends were 0 bases for V and 7 bases for J; bases not matched to a gene: 7.

On this clone: The sample contains more than one DNA sequence encoding this CDR3. This chain connects TRBV5-6 to TRBJ2-7; no reliable D call. V was shortened by 2 bases and J by 2 bases, with 11 bases between the two germline ends. There are 14 residues in the CDR3. Germline V gives CDR1 SGHDT, CDR2 YYEEEE. The CDR3 region has the DNA TGTGCCAGCAGCTTCGGCGGCGGAACCTACGAGCAGTACTTC. It is translated as CASSFGGGTYEQYF.

The chain joins TRBV19 to TRBJ2-1; the D gene is possibly TRBD2 (6 bases). The length of the CDR3 is 15 residues. Trimming took 8 bases from V and 2 from J, leaving 16 bases between them. From germline, CDR1 is LNHDA and CDR2 SQIVND (reference sequence). The CDR3 DNA reads as TGTGCCAGTTCCTACGTGGGGGGAACCTACAATGAGCAGTTCTTC. Its translation is CASSYVGGTYNEQFF.

V gene TRBV7-2 combines with J gene TRBJ2-7, with 8 bases aligning to TRBD2. Germline loops: CDR1 SGHTA, CDR2 FQGNSA. Trimming at V came to 1 base and at J to 3 bases, leaving 2 bases not matched to a gene. This CDR3 has 14 residues. CDR3 sequence (DNA): TGTGCCAGCAGCTTAGGAGCGGGAGACTACGAGCAGTACTTC. Translated: CASSLGAGDYEQYF. Based on the CDR3 plus reference TRBV7-2 and TRBJ2-7, the full variable domain is GAGVSQSPSNKVTEKGKDVELRCDPISGHTALYWYRQSLGQGLEFLIYFQGNSAPDKSGLPSDRFSAERTGGSVSTLTIQRTQQEDSAVYLCASSLGAGDYEQYFGPGTRLTVT.

The CDR3 spells CASSPRTGLDEQFF. For the CDR3, the DNA is TGTGCCAGCAGCCCCCGGACAGGGCTGGATGAGCAGTTCTTC. This chain uses TRBV13 with TRBJ2-1, with 8 bases aligning to TRBD1. From germline, CDR1 is PRHDT and CDR2 FYEKMQ (reference sequence). Trimming cost V 5 bases and J 8 bases; bases outside gene matches: 8. The CDR3 totals 14 residues.

The rearrangement links TRBV27 to TRBJ1-1; 7 positions agree with TRBD1. Germline values: CDR1 MNHEY, CDR2 SMNVEV (reference sequence). Losses at the gene ends were 6 bases for V and 0 bases for J; bases not matched to a gene: 7. The CDR3 runs 15 residues. The DNA for the CDR3 is TGTGCCAGCAGACCATTGGGACAGTTGAACACTGAAGCTTTCTTT. This encodes CASRPLGQLNTEAFF.

Written as DNA, the CDR3 is TGTGCCAGCAGCCAAGTAGCGGGGGCTCTCGACGAGCAGTACTTC. Encoded protein: CASSQVAGALDEQYF. This sequence joins TRBV4-2 and TRBJ2-7; 9 bases map to TRBD2. Trimming took 1 base from V and 5 from J; bases not matched to a gene: 6. Germline V lookup: CDR1 LGHNA, CDR2 YNFKEQ. The length of the CDR3 is 15 residues.

CDR3 residues: CASSPRPAGVVDTQYF. DNA for the CDR3: TGCGCCAGCAGCCCACGGCCAGCGGGAGTTGTAGATACGCAGTATTTT. V is TRBV5-1 and J is TRBJ2-3, with 8 bases aligning to TRBD2. Germline V gene data show CDR1 as SGHRS and CDR2 as YFSETQ. Trimming at V came to 4 bases and at J to 5 bases, leaving 12 bases not matched to a gene. This CDR3 has 16 residues.

This clone was recorded once. The chain uses TRBV9 and TRBJ2-1, with 11 bases aligning to TRBD1. The junction had 7 bases not matched to a gene; V was cut back by 4 bases and J by 7 bases. Germline loops: CDR1 SGDLS, CDR2 YYNGEE. The CDR3 has 15 amino acids. The CDR3 DNA reads as TGTGCCAGCAGCTCCGGACAGGGGGCGCTAAATGAGCAGTTCTTC. Its translation is CASSSGQGALNEQFF.

This clone has only one observation. The gene calls are TRBV27 and TRBJ2-3, with 9 bases identical to TRBD2. Trimming at V came to 3 bases and at J to 4 bases, leaving 8 bases not matched to a gene. Germline CDR1 MNHEY, CDR2 SMNVEV (reference sequence). CDR3 length: 16 residues. CDR3 region: CASSLTGTSIADTQYF. The CDR3 nucleotides are TGTGCCAGCAGTTTGACCGGGACTAGCATAGCAGATACGCAGTATTTT.

V gene TRBV7-8 combines with J gene TRBJ2-1; D not resolved. Trimming stripped 1 base from V and 4 bases from J, with 8 bases between. Germline V CDR1 and CDR2: SGHVS, FQNEAQ. The CDR3 is 14 residues long. The CDR3 sequence: CASSLGTNYNEQFF. CDR3 DNA sequence: TGTGCCAGCAGCTTAGGTACCAATTACAATGAGCAGTTCTTC.

This clone was observed a few times. Other DNA sequences in this sample translate to the same CDR3. The chain combines TRBV19 with TRBJ2-1, with TRBD2 identical over 10 bases. The length of the CDR3 is 14 residues. Trimming cost V 5 bases and J 2 bases; bases outside gene matches: 0. The germline V gene has CDR1 LNHDA and CDR2 SQIVND (reference sequence). The CDR3 DNA reads as TGTGCCAGTAGTGGACTAGCGGCCTACAATGAGCAGTTCTTC. This gives the protein CASSGLAAYNEQFF.

V is TRBV7-9 and J is TRBJ1-5; D remains ambiguous. The CDR3 is 16 amino acids. V was clipped by 5 bases and J by 3 bases, with 17 bases between them. CDR1 is SEHNR, CDR2 FQNEAQ, per germline (reference sequence). DNA of the CDR3: TGTGCCAGCAGCGCGGAGACTTGGGCACCCAATCAGCCCCAGCATTTT. Its protein product is CASSAETWAPNQPQHF.